In its sample, the clone carrying this TCR beta chain was seen many times. Its antigen is currently unknown. This CDR3 has 11 amino acids. Trimming shortened V by 6 bases and J by 9 bases, and 9 bases separated the two germline ends. Germline CDR1 MNHEY, CDR2 SVGEGT. This entry comes from a study of identical twins. Overall study results and limits: Monozygotic twins shared more out-of-frame TCR alpha than recombination models predicted.

Template switching created a universal primer site, and the cDNA included unique molecular identifiers. TCRdb re-called the 5' RACE reads through MiXCR, storing one row per CDR3 protein. The data contain 420,000 or so distinct CDR3 sequences, roughly 20% of them singletons. The sequencing sample was made of naive T cells sorted from blood. This TCR was sampled from a middle-aged man in good health. This sequence joins TRBV6-2 or TRBV6-3 and TRBJ2-1; D might be TRBD1 or TRBD2, each matching 6 bases. CDR3 DNA: TGTGCCAGCAGCGGAGGGGGTGAGCAGTTCTTC. As protein: CASSGGGEQFF.